This TCR beta chain was retrieved from a study of identical twins. Germline values: CDR1 DFQATT, CDR2 SNEGSKA (reference sequence). V was cut by 0 bases and J by 6 bases, with 17 bases left in between. The CDR3 covers 15 residues. MiXCR, run by TCRdb on the 5' RACE reads, gives a single entry per CDR3 protein. This sample has hundreds of thousands of distinct CDR3 sequences, with around 20% found just once. The sample also formed part of further work on T cells expressing NK-cell markers.

The sequenced material came from PBMCs. The sequence was obtained from a woman aged 18-29 years in good health. V usage is TRBV20-1 and J usage is TRBJ1-2; D possibly corresponds to TRBD1 (6 bases). In nucleotides, the CDR3 is TGCAGTGCTAGAGACCCGGGACAAGGGGAGCATGGCTACACCTTC. Its protein is CSARDPGQGEHGYTF.